This paragraph reports one T cell receptor (beta chain). Its antigen remains unknown. The sample is drawn from a study of OX40 agonist ivuxolimab in advanced cancers. Points from the study as a whole: Expanded peripheral T cell antigen specificity was not determined.

V was trimmed by 3 bases and J by 5 bases, leaving 8 bases between them. The germline gives CDR1 SGHKS, CDR2 YYEKEE (reference sequence). The CDR3 has 12 amino acids. The method was immunoSEQ multiplex PCR; TCRdb's version includes in-frame clones alone and lacks a portion of them. The sample holds roughly 56,000 clones, more than 75% seen once. The sequencing used CD4+ or CD8+ T cells sorted from blood, collected in a trial of the OX40 agonist ivuxolimab. The source is an adult with an advanced solid tumor such as melanoma, head and neck, liver or kidney cancer. The V gene is TRBV5-5, the J gene TRBJ1-2; maybe TRBD1 (6 bases). CDR3 DNA sequence: TGTGCCAGCAGCTCGACAGGATATGGCTACACCTTC. Translating it yields CASSSTGYGYTF.